Here is one T cell receptor beta chain with its context. This sample was taken from a study of blood T cells in healthy people across ages. Alongside a J-beta primer mix, a sample-barcoded 5' primer served in a second PCR lasting about 7 to 12 cycles. A template-switch adaptor that had 12 random nucleotides put a tag on each cDNA molecule. TCRdb reanalysed the 5' RACE reads using MiXCR and keeps one entry per CDR3 protein. The sample includes 1.4 million to 1.5 million distinct CDR3 sequences, 42% of them seen just once. This receptor was obtained from a woman aged 18 to 35 in good health. Material for sequencing was blood.

CDR3 DNA sequence: TGCGCCAGCAGCCTCAACCCGACACTGATAGAGACCCAGTACTTC. This gives the protein CASSLNPTLIETQYF. The genes are TRBV4-1 and TRBJ2-5; no reliable D call. Trimming cost V 4 bases and J 4 bases, with 16 bases left between them. This CDR3 region has 15 residues. Germline CDR1 MGHRA, CDR2 YSYEKL.